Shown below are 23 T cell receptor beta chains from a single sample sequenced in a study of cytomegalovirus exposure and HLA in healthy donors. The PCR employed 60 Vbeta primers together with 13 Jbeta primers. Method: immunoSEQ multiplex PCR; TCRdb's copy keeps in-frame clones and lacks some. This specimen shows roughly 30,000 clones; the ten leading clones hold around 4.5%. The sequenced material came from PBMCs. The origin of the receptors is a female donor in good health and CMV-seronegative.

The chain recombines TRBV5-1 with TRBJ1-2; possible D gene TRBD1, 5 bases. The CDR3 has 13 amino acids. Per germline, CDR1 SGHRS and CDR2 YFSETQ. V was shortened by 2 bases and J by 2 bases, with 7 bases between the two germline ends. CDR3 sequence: CASSLDSNYGYTF. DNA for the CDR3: TGCGCCAGCAGCTTAGACAGCAACTATGGCTACACCTTC.

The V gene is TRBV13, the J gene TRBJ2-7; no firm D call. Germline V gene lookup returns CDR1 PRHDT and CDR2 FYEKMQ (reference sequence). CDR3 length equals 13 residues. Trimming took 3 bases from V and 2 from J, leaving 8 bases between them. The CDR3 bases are TGTGCCAGCAGCTTCGGCAGGCCCTACGAGCAGTACTTC. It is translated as CASSFGRPYEQYF.

CDR3 nucleotides: TGTGCCAGCAGCTTATTCGGGACTAGCGGGGGCGATACGCAGTATTTT. It codes for CASSLFGTSGGDTQYF. This chain uses TRBV7-6 with TRBJ2-3; 14 bases agree with TRBD2. Trimming took 2 bases from V and 6 from J; bases not matched to a gene: 4. The CDR3 spans 16 residues. In germline, CDR1 is SGHVS, CDR2 FNYEAQ.

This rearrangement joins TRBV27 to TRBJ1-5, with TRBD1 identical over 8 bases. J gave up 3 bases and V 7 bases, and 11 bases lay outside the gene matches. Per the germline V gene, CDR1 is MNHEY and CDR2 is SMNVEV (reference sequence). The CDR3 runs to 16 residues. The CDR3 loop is CASKPFPGGSNQPQHF. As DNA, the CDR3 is TGTGCCAGCAAACCCTTTCCAGGGGGCTCCAATCAGCCCCAGCATTTT.

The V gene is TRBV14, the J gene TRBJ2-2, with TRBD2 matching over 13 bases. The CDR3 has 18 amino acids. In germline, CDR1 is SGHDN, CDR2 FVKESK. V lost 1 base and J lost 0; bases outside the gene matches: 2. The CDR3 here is CASSQGTSGGPNTGELFF. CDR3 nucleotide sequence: TGTGCCAGCAGCCAAGGGACTAGCGGGGGACCGAACACCGGGGAGCTGTTTTTT. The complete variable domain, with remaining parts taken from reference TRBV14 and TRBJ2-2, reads EAGVTQFPSHSVIEKGQTVTLRCDPISGHDNLYWYRRVMGKEIKFLLHFVKESKQDESGMPNNRFLAERTGGTYSTLKVQPAELEDSGVYFCASSQGTSGGPNTGELFFGEGSRLTVL.

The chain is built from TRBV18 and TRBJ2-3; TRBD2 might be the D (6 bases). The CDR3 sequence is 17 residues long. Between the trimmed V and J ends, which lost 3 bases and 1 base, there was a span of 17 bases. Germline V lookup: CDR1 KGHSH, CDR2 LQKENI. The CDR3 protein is CASSPGTEGPRTDTQYF. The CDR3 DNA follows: TGTGCCAGCTCACCCGGGACTGAGGGACCCCGCACAGATACGCAGTATTTT.

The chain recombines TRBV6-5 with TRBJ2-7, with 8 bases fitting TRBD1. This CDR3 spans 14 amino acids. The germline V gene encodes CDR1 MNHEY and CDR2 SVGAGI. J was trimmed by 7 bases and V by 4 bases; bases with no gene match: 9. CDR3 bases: TGTGCCAGCAGTTCCGGACAGGGAGTAGGGGAGCAGTACTTC. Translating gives CASSSGQGVGEQYF.

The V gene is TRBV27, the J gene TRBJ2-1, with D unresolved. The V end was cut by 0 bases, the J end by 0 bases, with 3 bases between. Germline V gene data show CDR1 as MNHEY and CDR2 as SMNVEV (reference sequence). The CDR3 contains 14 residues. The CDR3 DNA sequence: TGTGCCAGCAGTTTATCCGGCTCCTACAATGAGCAGTTCTTC. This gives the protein CASSLSGSYNEQFF.

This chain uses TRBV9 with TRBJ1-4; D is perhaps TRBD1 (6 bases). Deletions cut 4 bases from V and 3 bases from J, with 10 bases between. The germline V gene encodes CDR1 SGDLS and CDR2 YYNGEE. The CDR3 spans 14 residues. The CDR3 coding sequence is TGTGCCAGCAGCCCCCGGACAGCTAATGAAAAACTGTTTTTT. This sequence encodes CASSPRTANEKLFF.

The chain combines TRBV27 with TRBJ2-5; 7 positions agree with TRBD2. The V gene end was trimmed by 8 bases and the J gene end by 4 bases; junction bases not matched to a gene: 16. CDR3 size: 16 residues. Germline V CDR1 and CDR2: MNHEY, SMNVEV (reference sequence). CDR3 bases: TGTGCCAGCCCCAAGAGGGAGGGGCGGGGTTCAGAGACCCAGTACTTC. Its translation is CASPKREGRGSETQYF.

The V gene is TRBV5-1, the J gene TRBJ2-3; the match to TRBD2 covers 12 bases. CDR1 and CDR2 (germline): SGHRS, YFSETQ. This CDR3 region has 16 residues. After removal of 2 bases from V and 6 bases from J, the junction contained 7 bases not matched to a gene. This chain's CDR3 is CASSFPSGGAEDTQYF. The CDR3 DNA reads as TGCGCCAGCAGCTTCCCTAGCGGGGGGGCGGAGGATACGCAGTATTTT. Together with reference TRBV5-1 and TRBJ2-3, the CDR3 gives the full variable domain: KAGVTQTPRYLIKTRGQQVTLSCSPISGHRSVSWYQQTPGQGLQFLFEYFSETQRNKGNFPGRFSGRQFSNSRSEMNVSTLELGDSALYLCASSFPSGGAEDTQYFGPGTRLTVL.

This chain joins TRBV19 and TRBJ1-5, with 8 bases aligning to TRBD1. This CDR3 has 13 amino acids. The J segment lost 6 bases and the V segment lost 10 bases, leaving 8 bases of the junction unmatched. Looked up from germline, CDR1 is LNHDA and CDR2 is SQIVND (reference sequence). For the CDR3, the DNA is TGTGCCACCGGGCAGGGGGCTGGTCAGCCCCAGCATTTT. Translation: CATGQGAGQPQHF.

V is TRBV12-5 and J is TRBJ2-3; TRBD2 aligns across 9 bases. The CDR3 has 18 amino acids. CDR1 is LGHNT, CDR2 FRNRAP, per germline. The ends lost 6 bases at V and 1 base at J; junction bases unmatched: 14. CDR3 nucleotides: TGTGCTAGTGGGTTTGGTGGCGGGGGGGCCTTAGGCACAGATACGCAGTATTTT. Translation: CASGFGGGGALGTDTQYF. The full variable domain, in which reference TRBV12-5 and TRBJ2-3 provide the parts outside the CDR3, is DARVTQTPRHKVTEMGQEVTMRCQPILGHNTVFWYRQTMMQGLELLAYFRNRAPLDDSGMPKDRFSAEMPDATLATLKIQPSEPRDSAVYFCASGFGGGGALGTDTQYFGPGTRLTVL.

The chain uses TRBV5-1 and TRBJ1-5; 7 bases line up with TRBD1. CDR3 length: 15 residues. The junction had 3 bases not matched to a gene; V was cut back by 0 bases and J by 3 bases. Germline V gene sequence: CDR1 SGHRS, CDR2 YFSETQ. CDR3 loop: CASSLGQGNNQPQHF. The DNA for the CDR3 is TGCGCCAGCAGCTTGGGACAGGGCAACAATCAGCCCCAGCATTTT.

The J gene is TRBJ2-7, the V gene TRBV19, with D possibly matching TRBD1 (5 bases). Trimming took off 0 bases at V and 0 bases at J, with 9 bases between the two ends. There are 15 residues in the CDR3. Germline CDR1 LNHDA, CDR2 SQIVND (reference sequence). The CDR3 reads CASSIDHRHSYEQYF. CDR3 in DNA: TGTGCCAGTAGTATAGATCACAGGCACTCCTACGAGCAGTACTTC.

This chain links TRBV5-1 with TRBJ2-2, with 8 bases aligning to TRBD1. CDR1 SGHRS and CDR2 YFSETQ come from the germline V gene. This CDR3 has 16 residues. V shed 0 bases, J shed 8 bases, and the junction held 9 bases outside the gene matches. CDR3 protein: CASSLAGQGAVGELFF. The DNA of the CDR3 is TGCGCCAGCAGCTTGGCCGGGCAGGGGGCCGTAGGGGAGCTGTTTTTT.

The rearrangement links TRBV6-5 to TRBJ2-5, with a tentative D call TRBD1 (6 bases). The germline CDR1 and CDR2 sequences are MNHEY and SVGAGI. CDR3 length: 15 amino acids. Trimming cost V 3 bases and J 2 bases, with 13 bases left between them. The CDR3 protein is CASSYFGQGQETQYF. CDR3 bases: TGTGCCAGCAGTTATTTCGGGCAGGGGCAAGAGACCCAGTACTTC.

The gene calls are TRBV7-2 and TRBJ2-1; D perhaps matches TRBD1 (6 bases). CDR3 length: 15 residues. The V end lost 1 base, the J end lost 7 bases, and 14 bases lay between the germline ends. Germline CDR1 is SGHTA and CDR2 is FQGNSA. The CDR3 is CASSLVARDINEQFF. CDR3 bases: TGTGCCAGCAGCTTAGTGGCTAGGGACATTAATGAGCAGTTCTTC.

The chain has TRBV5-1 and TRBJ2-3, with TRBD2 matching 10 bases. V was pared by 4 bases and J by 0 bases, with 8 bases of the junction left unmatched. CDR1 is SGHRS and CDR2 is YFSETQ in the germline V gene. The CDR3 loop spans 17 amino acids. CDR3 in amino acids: CASSTAGTSVSTDTQYF. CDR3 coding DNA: TGCGCCAGCAGCACTGCCGGGACTAGCGTTAGCACAGATACGCAGTATTTT.

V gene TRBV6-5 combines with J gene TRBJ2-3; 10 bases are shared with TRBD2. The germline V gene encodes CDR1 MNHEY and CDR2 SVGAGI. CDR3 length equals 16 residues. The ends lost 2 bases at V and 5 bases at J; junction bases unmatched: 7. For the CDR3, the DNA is TGTGCCAGCAGTTACGGCCTAGCGGGGGTGGGAGATACGCAGTATTTT. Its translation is CASSYGLAGVGDTQYF.

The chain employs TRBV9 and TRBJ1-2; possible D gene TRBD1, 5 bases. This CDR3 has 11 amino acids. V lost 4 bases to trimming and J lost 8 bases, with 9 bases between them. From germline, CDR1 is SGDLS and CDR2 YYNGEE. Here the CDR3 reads CASSSRGGYTF. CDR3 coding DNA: TGTGCCAGCAGCTCTAGGGGCGGCTACACCTTC. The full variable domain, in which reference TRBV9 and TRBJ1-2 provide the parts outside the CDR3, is DSGVTQTPKHLITATGQRVTLRCSPRSGDLSVYWYQQSLDQGLQFLIQYYNGEERAKGNILERFSAQQFPDLHSELNLSSLELGDSALYFCASSSRGGYTFGSGTRLTVV.

CDR3 sequence: CASSFSVNTEAFF. The CDR3 DNA is TGCGCCAGCAGCTTTTCGGTGAACACTGAAGCTTTCTTT. The chain couples TRBV5-1 to TRBJ1-1; D gene unclear. Germline CDR1 is SGHRS and CDR2 is YFSETQ. V lost 2 bases and J lost 0, with 5 bases in between. The CDR3 is 13 residues long.

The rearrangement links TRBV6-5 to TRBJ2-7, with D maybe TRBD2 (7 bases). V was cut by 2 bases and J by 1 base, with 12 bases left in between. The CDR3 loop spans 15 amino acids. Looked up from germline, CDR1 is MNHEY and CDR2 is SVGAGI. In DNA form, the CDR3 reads TGTGCCAGCAGTTACGGGGGGGCTCAGTCCTACGAGCAGTACTTC. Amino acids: CASSYGGAQSYEQYF.